This T cell receptor (beta chain) is drawn from a study of CD8+ T cells in alopecia areata. At the level of the study: Female approximately 6-10-week-old C3H/HeJ recipients received skin from 6-12-month-old C3H/HeJ graft donors with spontaneous alopecia.

Findings and limits, study-wide: Among patients, TCR sharing was less clear than in mice, a difference possibly due in part to HLA diversity in the patient population. Besides other cells, scalp samples also yield sequences of resident alphabeta T cells from normal skin.

This clone appeared many times. Its antigen is still unknown. Gene names and germline refer to mouse. The sequence runs out 4 residues before the end of the CDR3; the remainder is reconstructed from the germline J gene. Sequencing templates came from extracted RNA that was reverse transcribed into cDNA. Sequencing was performed with immunoSEQ multiplex PCR; in TCRdb, only in-frame clones are kept and a portion is missing. The sample is made up of some 110,000 clones, none counted only once. From germline, CDR1 is NNHDY and CDR2 SYVADS. The CDR3 contains 12 residues. The sequence derives from a C3H/HeJ mouse with alopecia areata. For the strain, the MHC haplotype given is H2-k. Sequencing used lesional skin. The chain is built from TRBV13-3 and TRBJ1-1; D unclear. CDR3 DNA (partial): TGTGCCAGCACCGACACCCTAACA. Translating it yields CASTDTLT. The whole CDR3 protein reads CASTDTLTEVFF.